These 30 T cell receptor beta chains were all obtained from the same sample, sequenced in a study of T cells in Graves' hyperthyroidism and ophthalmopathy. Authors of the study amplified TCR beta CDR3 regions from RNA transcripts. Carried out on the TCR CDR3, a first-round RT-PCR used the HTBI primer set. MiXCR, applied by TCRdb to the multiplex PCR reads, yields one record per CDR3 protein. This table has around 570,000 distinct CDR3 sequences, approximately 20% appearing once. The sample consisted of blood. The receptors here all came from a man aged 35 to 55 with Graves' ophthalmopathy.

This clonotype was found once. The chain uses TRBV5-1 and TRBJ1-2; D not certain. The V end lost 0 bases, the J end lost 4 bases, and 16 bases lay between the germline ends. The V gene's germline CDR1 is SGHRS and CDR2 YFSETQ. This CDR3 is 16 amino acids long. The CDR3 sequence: CASSLDVSPRSYGYTF. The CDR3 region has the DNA TGCGCCAGCAGCTTGGATGTATCCCCCCGAAGCTATGGCTACACCTTC.

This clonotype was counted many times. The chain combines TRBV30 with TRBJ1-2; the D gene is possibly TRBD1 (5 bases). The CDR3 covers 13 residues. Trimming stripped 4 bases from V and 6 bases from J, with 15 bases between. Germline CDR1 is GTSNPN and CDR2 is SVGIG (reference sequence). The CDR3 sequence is CAWNTGTRHGYTF. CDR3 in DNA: TGTGCCTGGAATACCGGGACCCGACATGGCTACACCTTC.

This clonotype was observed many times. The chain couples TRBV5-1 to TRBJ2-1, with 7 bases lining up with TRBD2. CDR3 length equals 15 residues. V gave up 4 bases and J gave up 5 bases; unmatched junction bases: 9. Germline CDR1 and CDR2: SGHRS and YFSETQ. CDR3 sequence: CASSPWTSSDNEQFF. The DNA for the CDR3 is TGCGCCAGCAGCCCCTGGACTAGTTCAGACAATGAGCAGTTCTTC.

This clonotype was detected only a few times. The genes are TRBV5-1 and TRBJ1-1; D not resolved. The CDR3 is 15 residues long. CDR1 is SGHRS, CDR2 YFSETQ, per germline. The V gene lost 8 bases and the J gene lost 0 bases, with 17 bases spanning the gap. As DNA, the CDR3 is TGCGCCAGTACAGAGTCGGGCATTATGAACACTGAAGCTTTCTTT. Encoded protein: CASTESGIMNTEAFF.

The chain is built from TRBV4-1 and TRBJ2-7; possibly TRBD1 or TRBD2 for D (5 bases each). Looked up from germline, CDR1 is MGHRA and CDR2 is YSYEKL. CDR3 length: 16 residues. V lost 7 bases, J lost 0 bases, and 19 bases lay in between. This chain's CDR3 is CASTLNPGTNSYEQYF. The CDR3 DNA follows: TGCGCCAGCACCCTCAATCCCGGGACGAACTCCTACGAGCAGTACTTC.

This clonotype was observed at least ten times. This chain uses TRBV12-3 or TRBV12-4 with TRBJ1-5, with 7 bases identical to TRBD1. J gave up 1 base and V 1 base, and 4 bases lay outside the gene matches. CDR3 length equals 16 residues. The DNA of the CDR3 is TGTGCCAGCAGTTTAGGGAACAGGGGAAGCAATCAGCCCCAGCATTTT. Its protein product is CASSLGNRGSNQPQHF.

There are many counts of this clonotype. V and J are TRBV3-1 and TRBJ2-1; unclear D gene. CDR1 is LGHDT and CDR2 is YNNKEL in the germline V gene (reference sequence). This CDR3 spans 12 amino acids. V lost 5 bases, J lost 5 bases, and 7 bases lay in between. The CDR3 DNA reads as TGTGCCAGCAGCTACGGAGACAATGAGCAGTTCTTC. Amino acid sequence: CASSYGDNEQFF.

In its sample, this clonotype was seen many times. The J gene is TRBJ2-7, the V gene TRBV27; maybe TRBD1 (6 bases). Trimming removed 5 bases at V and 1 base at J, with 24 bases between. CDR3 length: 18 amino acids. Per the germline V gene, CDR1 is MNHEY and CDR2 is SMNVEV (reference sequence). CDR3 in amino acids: CASSPQSYRVPPSYEQYF. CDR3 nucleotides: TGTGCCAGCAGTCCCCAATCCTACAGGGTCCCGCCATCCTACGAGCAGTACTTC.

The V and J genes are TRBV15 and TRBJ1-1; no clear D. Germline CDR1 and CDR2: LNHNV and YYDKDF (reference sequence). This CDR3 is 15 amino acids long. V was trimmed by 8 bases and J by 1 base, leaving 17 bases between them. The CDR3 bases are TGTGCCACCCAACCCAGAAGAACCAAGAACACTGAAGCTTTCTTT. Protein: CATQPRRTKNTEAFF.

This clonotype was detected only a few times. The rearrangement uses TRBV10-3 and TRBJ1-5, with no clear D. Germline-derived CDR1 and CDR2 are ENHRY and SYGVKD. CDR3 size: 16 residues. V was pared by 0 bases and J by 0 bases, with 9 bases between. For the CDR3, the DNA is TGTGCCATCAGTGAGTCGACACGGGGTAGCAATCAGCCCCAGCATTTT. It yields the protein CAISESTRGSNQPQHF.

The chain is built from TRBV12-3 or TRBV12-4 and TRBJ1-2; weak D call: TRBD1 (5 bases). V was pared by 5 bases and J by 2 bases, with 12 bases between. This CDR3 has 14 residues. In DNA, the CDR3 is TGTGCCAGCAGTGGGGGATTTTGGAACTATGGCTACACCTTC. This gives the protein CASSGGFWNYGYTF.

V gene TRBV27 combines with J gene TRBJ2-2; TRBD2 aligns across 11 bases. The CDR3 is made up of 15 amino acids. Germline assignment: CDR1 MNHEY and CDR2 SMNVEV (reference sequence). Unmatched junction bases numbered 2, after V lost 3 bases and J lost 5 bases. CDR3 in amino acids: CASSLRLAGTGELFF. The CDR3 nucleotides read TGTGCCAGCAGTTTGAGACTAGCGGGGACCGGGGAGCTGTTTTTT.

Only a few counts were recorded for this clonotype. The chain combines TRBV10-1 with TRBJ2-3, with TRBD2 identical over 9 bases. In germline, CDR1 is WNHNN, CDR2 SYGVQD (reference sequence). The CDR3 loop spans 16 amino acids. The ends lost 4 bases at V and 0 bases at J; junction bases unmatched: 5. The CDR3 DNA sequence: TGCGCCAGCAGTGTCCTAGCGGGGACGAGCACAGATACGCAGTATTTT. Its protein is CASSVLAGTSTDTQYF.

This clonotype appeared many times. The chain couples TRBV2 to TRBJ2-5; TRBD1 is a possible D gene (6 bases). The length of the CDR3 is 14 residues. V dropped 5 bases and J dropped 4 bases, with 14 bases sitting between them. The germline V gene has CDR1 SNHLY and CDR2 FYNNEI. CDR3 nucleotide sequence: TGTGCCAGCAGTCTGGGGGCAGGGAGAGAGACCCAGTACTTC. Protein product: CASSLGAGRETQYF. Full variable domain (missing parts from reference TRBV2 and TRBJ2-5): EPEVTQTPSHQVTQMGQEVILRCVPISNHLYFYWYRQILGQKVEFLVSFYNNEISEKSEIFDDQFSVERPDGSNFTLKIRSTKLEDSAMYFCASSLGAGRETQYFGPGTRLLVL.

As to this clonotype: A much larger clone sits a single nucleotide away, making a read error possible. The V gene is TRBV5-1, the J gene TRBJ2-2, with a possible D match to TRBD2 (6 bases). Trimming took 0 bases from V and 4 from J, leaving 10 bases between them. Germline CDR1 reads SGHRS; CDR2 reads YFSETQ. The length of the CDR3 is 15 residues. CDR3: CASSLGLDLTGELFF. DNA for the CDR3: TGCGCCAGCAGCTTGGGACTAGACCTCACCGGGGAGCTGTTTTTT.

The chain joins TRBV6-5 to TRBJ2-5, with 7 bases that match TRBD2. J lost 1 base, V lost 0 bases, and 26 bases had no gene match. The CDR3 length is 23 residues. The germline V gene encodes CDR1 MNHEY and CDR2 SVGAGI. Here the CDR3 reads CASSYSRPALGGDRPRGQETQYF. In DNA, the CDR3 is TGTGCCAGCAGTTACTCGAGACCAGCCCTTGGGGGGGATAGGCCACGGGGCCAAGAGACCCAGTACTTC.

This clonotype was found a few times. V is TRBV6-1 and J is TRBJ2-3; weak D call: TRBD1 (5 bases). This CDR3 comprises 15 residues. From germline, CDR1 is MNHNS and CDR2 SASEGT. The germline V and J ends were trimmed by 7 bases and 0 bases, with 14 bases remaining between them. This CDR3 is CASTGHLFSTDTQYF. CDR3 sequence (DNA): TGTGCCAGCACCGGACACTTGTTTAGCACAGATACGCAGTATTTT.

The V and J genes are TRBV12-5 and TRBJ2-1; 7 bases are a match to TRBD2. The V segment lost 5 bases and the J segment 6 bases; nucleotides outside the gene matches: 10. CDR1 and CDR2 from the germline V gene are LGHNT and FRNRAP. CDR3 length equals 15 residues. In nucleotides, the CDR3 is TGTGCTAGTGGTCCCAGCGGGGAAGCGTTCAATGAGCAGTTCTTC. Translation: CASGPSGEAFNEQFF.

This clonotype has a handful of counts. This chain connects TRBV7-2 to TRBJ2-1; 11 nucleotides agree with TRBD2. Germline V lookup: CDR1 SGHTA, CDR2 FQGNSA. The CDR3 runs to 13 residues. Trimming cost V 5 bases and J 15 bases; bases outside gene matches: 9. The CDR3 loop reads CASSITSGGPRFF. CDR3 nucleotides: TGTGCCAGCAGCATAACTAGCGGGGGCCCTCGGTTCTTC.

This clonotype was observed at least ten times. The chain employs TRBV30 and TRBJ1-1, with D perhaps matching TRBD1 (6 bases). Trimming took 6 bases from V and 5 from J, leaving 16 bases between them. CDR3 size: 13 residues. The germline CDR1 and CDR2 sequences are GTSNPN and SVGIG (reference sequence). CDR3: CACPNREGTEAFF. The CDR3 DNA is TGTGCCTGCCCGAACAGGGAAGGGACTGAAGCTTTCTTT.

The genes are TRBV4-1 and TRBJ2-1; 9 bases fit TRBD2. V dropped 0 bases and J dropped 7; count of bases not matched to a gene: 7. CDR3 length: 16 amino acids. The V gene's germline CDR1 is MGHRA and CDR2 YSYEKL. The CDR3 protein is CASSQDPGLAGNEQFF. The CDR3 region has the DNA TGCGCCAGCAGCCAAGACCCGGGACTAGCAGGGAATGAGCAGTTCTTC.

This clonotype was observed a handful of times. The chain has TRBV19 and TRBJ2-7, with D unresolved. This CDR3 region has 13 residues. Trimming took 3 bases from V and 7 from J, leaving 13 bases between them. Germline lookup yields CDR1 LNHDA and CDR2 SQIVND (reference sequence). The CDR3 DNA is TGTGCCAGTAGTATGGGATGGTCGAGGGAGCAGTACTTC. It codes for CASSMGWSREQYF.

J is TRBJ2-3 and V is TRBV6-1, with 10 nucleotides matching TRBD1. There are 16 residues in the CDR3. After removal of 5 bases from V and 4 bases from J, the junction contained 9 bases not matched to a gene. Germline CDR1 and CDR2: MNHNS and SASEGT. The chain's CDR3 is CASSTPTGGNADTQYF. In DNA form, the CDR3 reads TGTGCCAGCAGTACCCCGACAGGGGGCAACGCAGATACGCAGTATTTT.

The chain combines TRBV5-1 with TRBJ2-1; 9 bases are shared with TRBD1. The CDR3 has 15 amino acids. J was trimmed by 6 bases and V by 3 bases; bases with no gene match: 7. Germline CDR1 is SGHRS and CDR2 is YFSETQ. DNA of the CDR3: TGCGCCAGCAGCTACGTATCGGGACAGGGCAATGAGCAGTTCTTC. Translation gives CASSYVSGQGNEQFF.

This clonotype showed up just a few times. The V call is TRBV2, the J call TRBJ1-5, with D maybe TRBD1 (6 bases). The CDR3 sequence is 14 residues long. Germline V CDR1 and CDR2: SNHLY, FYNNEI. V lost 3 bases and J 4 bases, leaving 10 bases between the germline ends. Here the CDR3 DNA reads TGTGCCAGCAGTGAGGGGACAATTAATCAGCCCCAGCATTTT. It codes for CASSEGTINQPQHF. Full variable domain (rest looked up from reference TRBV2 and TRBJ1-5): EPEVTQTPSHQVTQMGQEVILRCVPISNHLYFYWYRQILGQKVEFLVSFYNNEISEKSEIFDDQFSVERPDGSNFTLKIRSTKLEDSAMYFCASSEGTINQPQHFGDGTRLSIL.

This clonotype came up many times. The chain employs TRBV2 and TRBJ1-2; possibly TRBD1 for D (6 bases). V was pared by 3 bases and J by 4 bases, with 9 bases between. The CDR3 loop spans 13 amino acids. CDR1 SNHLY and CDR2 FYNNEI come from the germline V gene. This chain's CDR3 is CASSDGGLYGYTF. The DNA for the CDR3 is TGTGCCAGCAGTGATGGGGGGCTCTATGGCTACACCTTC. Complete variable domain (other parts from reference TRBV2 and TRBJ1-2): EPEVTQTPSHQVTQMGQEVILRCVPISNHLYFYWYRQILGQKVEFLVSFYNNEISEKSEIFDDQFSVERPDGSNFTLKIRSTKLEDSAMYFCASSDGGLYGYTFGSGTRLTVV.

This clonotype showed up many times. The CDR3 spells CASSLDRGGPGNEQFF. The CDR3 DNA reads TGTGCCAGCAGCTTAGATCGGGGGGGACCGGGGAATGAGCAGTTCTTC. The V call is TRBV7-8, the J call TRBJ2-1, with TRBD2 matching over 8 bases. Germline V gene lookup returns CDR1 SGHVS and CDR2 FQNEAQ. The CDR3 runs to 16 residues. Trimming removed 1 base from V and 7 bases from J; junction bases left unmatched: 9.

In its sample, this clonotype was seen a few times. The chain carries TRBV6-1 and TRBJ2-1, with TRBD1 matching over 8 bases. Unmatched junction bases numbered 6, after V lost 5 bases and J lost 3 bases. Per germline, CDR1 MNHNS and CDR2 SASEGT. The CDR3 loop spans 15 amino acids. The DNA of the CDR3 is TGTGCCAGCAGTTATGAACAGGGGGTCTACAATGAGCAGTTCTTC. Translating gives CASSYEQGVYNEQFF.

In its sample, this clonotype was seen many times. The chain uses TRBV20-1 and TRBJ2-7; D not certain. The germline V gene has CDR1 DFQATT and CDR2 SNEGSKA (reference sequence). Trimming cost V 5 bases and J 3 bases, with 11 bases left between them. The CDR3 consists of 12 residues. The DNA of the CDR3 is TGCAGTGCTGGACCGAACCTCTACGAGCAGTACTTC. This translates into CSAGPNLYEQYF.

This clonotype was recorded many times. The CDR3 loop reads CATSKGPREQYF. The CDR3 DNA reads as TGTGCCACCTCTAAGGGACCTCGCGAGCAGTACTTC. The chain combines TRBV24-1 with TRBJ2-7; D is tentatively TRBD1 or TRBD2 (5 bases each). Trimming cost V 9 bases and J 6 bases, with 14 bases left between them. Germline CDR1 and CDR2: KGHDR and SFDVKD. The CDR3 totals 12 residues.